A selection of T cell receptor beta chains follows, all from one sample in a study of identical twins. TCRdb re-called the 5' RACE reads with MiXCR, one entry per CDR3 protein. The sample lists about 520,000 distinct CDR3 sequences; 22% were seen once. In addition, the sample was reused for a study of T cells expressing NK-cell markers.

Input material: CD4+ T cells sorted from blood. The receptors come from a woman aged 18-30 years in good health. Both conserved end residues are part of each CDR3. A D gene is named only where the DNA matches it firmly. Rows give clone size only sometimes, using once, few, many, or a class for an expanded clone.

CDR3 DNA: TGCAGTGCTCCCCGAGGGGGGTTGGATACGCAGTATTTT
CDR3 protein: CSAPRGGLDTQYF
D gene: NA
CDR3 length: 13
J gene: TRBJ2-3
V gene: TRBV20-1
clone size: few

CDR3 DNA: TGTGCCAGCAGCGGCAGCAATAATTCACCCCTCCACTTT
CDR3 protein: CASSGSNNSPLHF
D gene: NA
CDR3 length: 13
J gene: TRBJ1-6
V gene: TRBV3-1
clone size: NA

CDR3 DNA: TGCGCCAGCAGCTCTCAGAGGCTGCACAATGAGCAGTTCTTC
CDR3 protein: CASSSQRLHNEQFF
D gene: NA
CDR3 length: 14
J gene: TRBJ2-1
V gene: TRBV5-1
clone size: NA

CDR3 DNA: TGTGCCAGCAGTTACTCACGAGCCTCTGGGGCCAACGTCCTGACTTTC
CDR3 protein: CASSYSRASGANVLTF
D gene: NA
CDR3 length: 16
J gene: TRBJ2-6
V gene: TRBV6-5
clone size: NA

CDR3 DNA: TGTGCCAGCAGCGTAGTGGCTTGGGGAAATGAGCAGTTCTTC
CDR3 protein: CASSVVAWGNEQFF
D gene: NA
CDR3 length: 14
J gene: TRBJ2-1
V gene: TRBV9
clone size: NA

CDR3 DNA: TGTGCCAGCAGTATACTAGCGGGGGGGCCACAGTTCTTC
CDR3 protein: CASSILAGGPQFF
D gene: TRBD2
CDR3 length: 13
J gene: TRBJ2-1
V gene: TRBV12-3/TRBV12-4
clone size: NA

CDR3 DNA: TGCAGTGCTAGAGCCCAGGGGGGGTATACAGCGGGGGCCCGACGCCAGTACTTC
CDR3 protein: CSARAQGGYTAGARRQYF
D gene: NA
CDR3 length: 18
J gene: TRBJ2-7
V gene: TRBV20-1
clone size: NA

CDR3 DNA: TGCGCCAGCAGACCGACTAGCGGGACCTACGAGCAGTACTTC
CDR3 protein: CASRPTSGTYEQYF
D gene: TRBD2
CDR3 length: 14
J gene: TRBJ2-7
V gene: TRBV5-1
clone size: NA

CDR3 DNA: TGCAGTGTCGCGGGAGGGCCGAACACAGATACGCAGTATTTT
CDR3 protein: CSVAGGPNTDTQYF
D gene: TRBD2
CDR3 length: 14
J gene: TRBJ2-3
V gene: TRBV20-1
clone size: NA

CDR3 DNA: TGTGCTAGTGGTTCGGGATACAATGAGCAGTTCTTC
CDR3 protein: CASGSGYNEQFF
D gene: NA
CDR3 length: 12
J gene: TRBJ2-1
V gene: TRBV12-5
clone size: NA

CDR3 DNA: TGCGCCAGCAGCCGGGGGGGGACAGCGTTTAACACTGAAGCTTTCTTT
CDR3 protein: CASSRGGTAFNTEAFF
D gene: TRBD1
CDR3 length: 16
J gene: TRBJ1-1
V gene: TRBV5-1
clone size: few

CDR3 DNA: TGCGCCAGCAGCTTGTTGAGCGGGAGTGCAGATACGCAGTATTTT
CDR3 protein: CASSLLSGSADTQYF
D gene: TRBD2
CDR3 length: 15
J gene: TRBJ2-3
V gene: TRBV5-1
clone size: NA

CDR3 DNA: TGCAGTGCTTCACGAGGGCCCCGTTACGAGCAGTACTTC
CDR3 protein: CSASRGPRYEQYF
D gene: NA
CDR3 length: 13
J gene: TRBJ2-7
V gene: TRBV20-1
clone size: NA

CDR3 DNA: TGTGCCAGCAGTTTTGGACAGGGGAGGTACAATGAGCAGTTCTTC
CDR3 protein: CASSFGQGRYNEQFF
D gene: TRBD1
CDR3 length: 15
J gene: TRBJ2-1
V gene: TRBV12-3/TRBV12-4
clone size: NA

CDR3 DNA: TGTGCCAGCACCCGTCGACAGGGAATCGATGAGCAGTTCTTC
CDR3 protein: CASTRRQGIDEQFF
D gene: TRBD1
CDR3 length: 14
J gene: TRBJ2-1
V gene: TRBV11-3
clone size: few

CDR3 DNA: TGTGCCAGCTCGAGGCAGGTTACTTACGAGCAGTACTTC
CDR3 protein: CASSRQVTYEQYF
D gene: NA
CDR3 length: 13
J gene: TRBJ2-7
V gene: TRBV12-3/TRBV12-4
clone size: many

CDR3 DNA: TGTGCCAGCAGCTTTGGGACAGGTCAAGAGACCCAGTACTTC
CDR3 protein: CASSFGTGQETQYF
D gene: TRBD1
CDR3 length: 14
J gene: TRBJ2-5
V gene: TRBV7-9
clone size: many

CDR3 DNA: TGTGCCAGCAGAAAGCGCGCTAGCGTACCTAGCACAGATACGCAGTATTTT
CDR3 protein: CASRKRASVPSTDTQYF
D gene: NA
CDR3 length: 17
J gene: TRBJ2-3
V gene: TRBV6-1
clone size: few

CDR3 DNA: TGTGCCACCAGTGATGGCGCCGGGCAGTTCTTC
CDR3 protein: CATSDGAGQFF
D gene: NA
CDR3 length: 11
J gene: TRBJ2-1
V gene: TRBV24-1
clone size: NA

CDR3 DNA: TGTGCCAGCAGCTTAGCGAGTCGGGACTCCACACACAATGAGCAGTTCTTC
CDR3 protein: CASSLASRDSTHNEQFF
D gene: NA
CDR3 length: 17
J gene: TRBJ2-1
V gene: TRBV7-2
clone size: NA

CDR3 DNA: TGTGCCAGCAGCTCCGGGGGGACGGTGAGCTACGAGCAGTACTTC
CDR3 protein: CASSSGGTVSYEQYF
D gene: TRBD2
CDR3 length: 15
J gene: TRBJ2-7
V gene: TRBV5-6
clone size: NA

CDR3 DNA: TGCGCCAGCAGCCAAGATGGAACTAGCGGGAGGATGGGCAATGAGCAGTTCTTC
CDR3 protein: CASSQDGTSGRMGNEQFF
D gene: TRBD2
CDR3 length: 18
J gene: TRBJ2-1
V gene: TRBV4-3
clone size: NA

CDR3 DNA: TGTGCCAGCAGTTTGGACAGTAATGAAAAACTGTTTTTT
CDR3 protein: CASSLDSNEKLFF
D gene: NA
CDR3 length: 13
J gene: TRBJ1-4
V gene: TRBV12-3/TRBV12-4
clone size: few

CDR3 DNA: TGTGCCAGCAGCCCTTCCGGGACAGCATACGATGAGCAGTTCTTC
CDR3 protein: CASSPSGTAYDEQFF
D gene: TRBD1
CDR3 length: 15
J gene: TRBJ2-1
V gene: TRBV4-2
clone size: once

CDR3 DNA: TGTGCCAGCAGCTTAGCTTACGGCGCAGATACGCAGTATTTT
CDR3 protein: CASSLAYGADTQYF
D gene: NA
CDR3 length: 14
J gene: TRBJ2-3
V gene: TRBV7-6
clone size: few

CDR3 DNA: TGCAGTGCGATCACTAGCGGGGGGGGAAGGGAGCAGTTCTTC
CDR3 protein: CSAITSGGGREQFF
D gene: TRBD2
CDR3 length: 14
J gene: TRBJ2-1
V gene: TRBV20-1
clone size: NA

CDR3 DNA: TGTGCCAGCAGAGCCCGGGACAGGGGGTTCGATGAGCAGTTCTTC
CDR3 protein: CASRARDRGFDEQFF
D gene: TRBD1
CDR3 length: 15
J gene: TRBJ2-1
V gene: TRBV3-1
clone size: few

CDR3 DNA: TGTGCCAGCAGCCGGGGAGGCGGAAAGACTGAAGCTTTCTTT
CDR3 protein: CASSRGGGKTEAFF
D gene: NA
CDR3 length: 14
J gene: TRBJ1-1
V gene: TRBV13
clone size: few

CDR3 DNA: TGCAGCCTAGGCGGCAAAGAGACCCAGTACTTC
CDR3 protein: CSLGGKETQYF
D gene: NA
CDR3 length: 11
J gene: TRBJ2-5
V gene: TRBV20-1
clone size: NA

CDR3 DNA: TGTGCCAGCAGCGTGTCAGGGGGGTGGTTTCAGCCCCAGCATTTT
CDR3 protein: CASSVSGGWFQPQHF
D gene: TRBD1
CDR3 length: 15
J gene: TRBJ1-5
V gene: TRBV7-8
clone size: few

CDR3 DNA: TGCGCCAGCAGTGAGTTGCTAGCGGGGGATATAGATACGCAGTATTTT
CDR3 protein: CASSELLAGDIDTQYF
D gene: TRBD2
CDR3 length: 16
J gene: TRBJ2-3
V gene: TRBV10-2
clone size: NA

CDR3 DNA: TGTGCCAGCAGCCCCGGGACAGGGACTTTCTACGAGCAGTACTTC
CDR3 protein: CASSPGTGTFYEQYF
D gene: TRBD1
CDR3 length: 15
J gene: TRBJ2-7
V gene: TRBV7-2
clone size: NA

CDR3 DNA: TGTGCCATCCGGGACAGCTCCTACGAGCAGTACTTC
CDR3 protein: CAIRDSSYEQYF
D gene: TRBD1
CDR3 length: 12
J gene: TRBJ2-7
V gene: TRBV10-3
clone size: NA

CDR3 DNA: TGTGCCAGCATCAACTCAGGTGGCTCCTACAATGAGCAGTTCTTC
CDR3 protein: CASINSGGSYNEQFF
D gene: NA
CDR3 length: 15
J gene: TRBJ2-1
V gene: TRBV7-8
clone size: once

CDR3 DNA: TGCAGCGTTGAAGAGGCAGTGGAGGGGGGGATTTTT
CDR3 protein: CSVEEAVEGGIF
D gene: NA
CDR3 length: 12
J gene: TRBJ1-1
V gene: TRBV29-1
clone size: few

CDR3 DNA: TGTGCCAGTCATCGGACCCTCGAAAAACTGTTTTTT
CDR3 protein: CASHRTLEKLFF
D gene: NA
CDR3 length: 12
J gene: TRBJ1-4
V gene: TRBV2
clone size: few

CDR3 DNA: TGTGCCAGCAGCTTACAGTGGTCAGGGCCCTCAAACACTGAAGCTTTCTTT
CDR3 protein: CASSLQWSGPSNTEAFF
D gene: NA
CDR3 length: 17
J gene: TRBJ1-1
V gene: TRBV7-9
clone size: NA

CDR3 DNA: TGTGCCAGCAGTTACGGGGGGACTAGTGCAGATGAGCAGTTCTTC
CDR3 protein: CASSYGGTSADEQFF
D gene: TRBD2
CDR3 length: 15
J gene: TRBJ2-1
V gene: TRBV6-5
clone size: NA

CDR3 DNA: TGCAGTGCTCGACGACAGGGGGCCGGAGCTTTCTTT
CDR3 protein: CSARRQGAGAFF
D gene: TRBD1
CDR3 length: 12
J gene: TRBJ1-1
V gene: TRBV20-1
clone size: NA

CDR3 DNA: TGCGCCAGCAGCTTCGAGCGGGGCACCGGGGAGCTGTTTTTT
CDR3 protein: CASSFERGTGELFF
D gene: TRBD2
CDR3 length: 14
J gene: TRBJ2-2
V gene: TRBV5-1
clone size: NA